Listed below are T cell receptor beta chains from one sample, sequenced in a study of shared clonotypes between healthy human individuals. Sequencing was performed with immunoSEQ multiplex PCR; in TCRdb, only in-frame clones are kept and a portion is missing. The repertoire holds hundreds of thousands of clones, with approximately 96% as singletons. The sequenced sample was naive CD8+ T cells sorted from blood. These receptor sequences come from a woman in her 30s in good health. The CDR3 runs from the conserved cysteine through the conserved F or W. D genes are given only for firm matches. Size is omitted from some rows. Given values are once, few, many or a class for expanded clones.

d_call	v_call	clone_size	j_call	cdr3_aa	cdr3_nt
TRBD2	TRBV2	NA	TRBJ2-2	CASKTSGSWPITGELFF	TGTGCCAGCAAAACTAGCGGGAGTTGGCCGATCACCGGGGAGCTGTTTTTT
NA	TRBV27	once	TRBJ2-7	CASSFVQGSYEQYF	TGTGCCAGCAGTTTTGTACAGGGCTCCTACGAGCAGTACTTC
NA	TRBV4-2	NA	TRBJ2-7	CASSQGGENYEQYF	TGTGCCAGCAGTCAGGGGGGCGAGAATTACGAGCAGTACTTC
NA	TRBV19	NA	TRBJ2-5	CASSTLEQETQYF	TGTGCCAGTAGTACCCTAGAACAAGAGACCCAGTACTTC
NA	TRBV9	NA	TRBJ2-3	CASSGGTRTVTDTQYF	TGTGCCAGCAGCGGGGGGACCCGGACCGTCACAGATACGCAGTATTTT
NA	TRBV28	NA	TRBJ2-7	CASSLSWEQYF	TGTGCCAGCAGTTTGTCGTGGGAGCAGTACTTC
NA	TRBV19	few	TRBJ1-1	CASNLGAGEAFF	TGTGCCAGTAACCTAGGGGCAGGGGAGGCTTTCTTT
NA	TRBV15	NA	TRBJ2-7	CATSREPTGLSGHEQYF	TGTGCCACCAGCAGAGAACCAACAGGACTAAGCGGCCACGAGCAGTACTTC
NA	TRBV30	NA	TRBJ2-7	CAWSAWESSYEQYF	TGTGCCTGGAGTGCGTGGGAAAGCTCCTACGAGCAGTACTTC
TRBD2	TRBV6-5	NA	TRBJ2-7	CASSSDPSGRREQYF	TGTGCCAGCAGTTCCGATCCTAGCGGGAGGCGCGAGCAGTACTTC
NA	TRBV19	NA	TRBJ1-5	CASSPSNQPQHF	TGTGCCAGTTCGCCGAGCAATCAGCCCCAGCATTTT
NA	TRBV27	NA	TRBJ2-6	CASRLGSDSGANVLTF	TGTGCCAGCAGACTAGGTTCCGACTCTGGGGCCAACGTCCTGACTTTC
NA	TRBV13	NA	TRBJ1-4	CASSLADFGGNEKLFF	TGTGCCAGCAGCTTAGCGGATTTTGGGGGTAATGAAAAACTGTTTTTT
NA	TRBV6-6	once	TRBJ1-4	CASSYSISQGNEKLFF	TGTGCCAGCAGTTACTCGATATCCCAGGGTAATGAAAAACTGTTTTTT
TRBD1	TRBV4-1	NA	TRBJ2-1	CASSRGQVYNEQFF	TGCGCCAGCAGCCGAGGACAGGTTTACAATGAGCAGTTCTTC
NA	TRBV6-5	NA	TRBJ2-2	CASSYSQGVLGELFF	TGTGCCAGCAGTTACTCTCAGGGAGTTCTGGGGGAGCTGTTTTTT
NA	TRBV7-8	once	TRBJ1-5	CASSRRADNQPQHF	TGTGCCAGCAGCCGCAGGGCCGACAATCAGCCCCAGCATTTT
TRBD1	TRBV19	NA	TRBJ1-5	CASSLDRDDQPQHF	TGTGCCAGTAGTTTGGACAGGGATGATCAGCCCCAGCATTTT
NA	TRBV27	NA	TRBJ2-1	CASSLFGGEQFF	TGTGCCAGCAGTTTATTCGGTGGTGAGCAGTTCTTC
TRBD1	TRBV27	NA	TRBJ2-7	CAIRGQGPYEQYF	TGTGCCATCAGGGGGCAGGGGCCCTACGAGCAGTACTTC
NA	TRBV27	NA	TRBJ1-1	CASSLSAQVDYVTEAFF	TGTGCCAGCAGTTTATCGGCGCAGGTCGACTACGTCACTGAAGCTTTCTTT
NA	TRBV2	once	TRBJ2-7	CASSESNYEQYF	TGTGCCAGCAGTGAAAGTAACTACGAGCAGTACTTC